A selection of T cell receptor beta chains follows, all from one sample in a study of monozygotic twins with inflammatory bowel disease. From the 5' RACE reads, TCRdb lists one entry per CDR3 protein and no DNA. Here the sample table reports about 440,000 distinct CDR3 sequences. The sample taken for sequencing was blood. Receptor source: a human donor with ulcerative colitis or Crohn's disease, or a healthy co-twin of an affected twin (not recorded which). Both conserved end residues are part of each CDR3.

V gene: TRBV29-1
J gene: TRBJ2-3
CDR3 protein: CSVGQGAADTQYF

V gene: TRBV10-3
J gene: TRBJ2-3
CDR3 protein: CAIRASGTTDTQYF

V gene: TRBV12-3/TRBV12-4
J gene: TRBJ2-5
CDR3 protein: CASNSGTETQYF

V gene: TRBV20-1
J gene: TRBJ2-7
CDR3 protein: CSASQGQGYEQYF

V gene: TRBV29-1
J gene: TRBJ2-3
CDR3 protein: CSTPDFYTDTQYF

V gene: TRBV7-2
J gene: TRBJ2-7
CDR3 protein: CVSSLGIGPYEQYF

V gene: TRBV7-8
J gene: TRBJ2-4
CDR3 protein: CASSQPSGGMSNIQYF

V gene: TRBV25-1
J gene: TRBJ1-1
CDR3 protein: CASNQRRTGPTEAFF

V gene: TRBV29-1
J gene: TRBJ2-3
CDR3 protein: CSVVGGGTDTQYF

V gene: TRBV27
J gene: TRBJ1-2
CDR3 protein: CASSPDPRVYYGYTF

V gene: TRBV30
J gene: TRBJ2-6
CDR3 protein: CATRGGTGANVLTF

V gene: TRBV29-1
J gene: TRBJ1-4
CDR3 protein: CSARDSRNEKLFF

V gene: TRBV7-3
J gene: TRBJ2-2
CDR3 protein: CASKLGGETGELFF

V gene: TRBV28
J gene: TRBJ1-2
CDR3 protein: CASSFQGAPNYGYTF

V gene: TRBV29-1
J gene: TRBJ1-2
CDR3 protein: CSVELAGFYGYTF

V gene: TRBV14
J gene: TRBJ2-7
CDR3 protein: CASSQSLAGDISYEQYF

V gene: TRBV18
J gene: TRBJ2-3
CDR3 protein: CASSPPEQGRADTQYF

V gene: TRBV20-1
J gene: TRBJ1-2
CDR3 protein: CSARRQGLYGYTF

V gene: TRBV3-1
J gene: TRBJ1-2
CDR3 protein: CASSSPYENGGYTF

V gene: TRBV29-1
J gene: TRBJ2-7
CDR3 protein: CSALAGLSEQYF

V gene: TRBV24-1
J gene: TRBJ2-3
CDR3 protein: CATSEGRGRTDTQYF

V gene: TRBV10-3
J gene: TRBJ1-1
CDR3 protein: CAISESYAEAFF

V gene: TRBV5-1
J gene: TRBJ2-2
CDR3 protein: CASSLFVRPTGELFF

V gene: TRBV18
J gene: TRBJ2-4
CDR3 protein: CASSPTSLNIQYF